This TCR beta chain was documented in a study of T cells in Graves' hyperthyroidism and ophthalmopathy. Looking at the study overall: Pretreatment peripheral blood was obtained at initial diagnosis.

This clonotype was detected ten times or more. The CDR3 regions of TCR beta were amplified from RNA transcripts. The study used the HTBI primer set for a first-round RT-PCR of the TCR CDR3. Using its own MiXCR run on the multiplex PCR reads, TCRdb lists one record per CDR3 protein. The sample has around 420,000 distinct CDR3 sequences; about 13% are singletons. Deletions cut 5 bases from V and 2 bases from J, with 9 bases between. The CDR3 runs to 13 residues. PBMCs were sourced from approximately 9 ml fresh peripheral blood. This receptor was taken from a woman younger than 30 with Graves' hyperthyroidism. The rearrangement links TRBV12-3 or TRBV12-4 to TRBJ1-2, with D unresolved. The sample consisted of blood. This CDR3 reads CASSNRQNYGYTF. The CDR3 coding sequence is TGTGCCAGCAGTAATAGGCAGAACTATGGCTACACCTTC.